The source of this T cell receptor beta chain is a study of T cells in Graves' hyperthyroidism and ophthalmopathy. About the research overall: The authors collected peripheral blood at initial diagnosis, before any treatment.

Graves' hyperthyroidism without ophthalmopathy progression within 18 months was termed stable. Looked up from germline, CDR1 is SNHLY and CDR2 is FYNNEI. Trimming removed 6 bases at V and 3 bases at J, with 12 bases between. The CDR3 loop spans 13 amino acids. There were TCR beta CDR3 regions amplified from RNA transcripts. The HTBI primer set served for first-round RT-PCR of the TCR CDR3. TCRdb reprocessed the multiplex PCR reads via MiXCR and lists one record per CDR3 protein. The table lists 350,000 to 500,000 distinct CDR3 sequences, roughly an eighth of them singletons. This clonotype was observed at least ten times.

The V gene is TRBV2, the J gene TRBJ2-7; possibly TRBD2 for D (6 bases). The receptor was isolated from a woman aged 18-35 years with Graves' hyperthyroidism. The sequencing sample was made of blood. As DNA, the CDR3 is TGTGCCAGCAGCCGGGACTCGGACTACGAGCAGTACTTC. Amino acids: CASSRDSDYEQYF.